This T cell receptor beta chain was found in a study of PD-1 blockade in classical Hodgkin lymphoma. Study-level information: Patients were infused with nivolumab 3 mg/kg every 2 weeks. Regarding the study as a whole: Before treatment, TCR diversity in newly diagnosed patients was reportedly lower than in healthy donors.

TCRdb's copy holds only in-frame clones and misses some; the assay was immunoSEQ multiplex PCR. The sample yields some 16,000 clones, around 82% seen once. Time point indicated: cycle 4 day 1 (C4D1), after five to seven weeks of nivolumab. Following autologous stem cell transplantation, relapse occurred in every patient, and exposure to brentuximab vedotin varied. The CDR3 is 16 amino acids. Germline CDR1 and CDR2: LNHDA and SQIVND (reference sequence). Trimming removed 6 bases from V and 0 bases from J; junction bases left unmatched: 6. This clone was observed once. Its antigen remains unidentified. The chain carries TRBV19 and TRBJ2-5; TRBD1 agrees at 11 bases. Sequences were derived from peripheral blood mononuclear cells (PBMCs), sampled before the fourth cycle of nivolumab. The receptor comes from a human donor with classical Hodgkin lymphoma. CDR3 in DNA: TGTGCCAGTAGCCTACGGGACAGGGGGGACCAAGAGACCCAGTACTTC. It is translated as CASSLRDRGDQETQYF.